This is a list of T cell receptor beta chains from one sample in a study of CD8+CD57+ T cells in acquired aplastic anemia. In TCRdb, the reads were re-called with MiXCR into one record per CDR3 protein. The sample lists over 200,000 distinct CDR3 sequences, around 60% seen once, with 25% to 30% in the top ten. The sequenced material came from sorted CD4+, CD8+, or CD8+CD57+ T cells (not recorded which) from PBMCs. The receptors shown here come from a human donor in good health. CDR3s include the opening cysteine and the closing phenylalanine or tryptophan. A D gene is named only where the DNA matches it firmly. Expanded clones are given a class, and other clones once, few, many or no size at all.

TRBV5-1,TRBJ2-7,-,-,CASNPEGPYSYEQYF,TGCGCCAGCAACCCCGAGGGGCCATACTCCTACGAGCAGTACTTC
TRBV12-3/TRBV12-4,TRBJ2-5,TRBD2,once,CASSEYLAGGRGETQYF,TGTGCCAGCAGTGAATATCTAGCGGGAGGAAGGGGAGAGACCCAGTACTTC
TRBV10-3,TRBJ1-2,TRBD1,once,CAISEPGQTLEKHYTF,TGTGCCATCAGTGAGCCGGGACAGACCTTAGAAAAGCACTACACCTTC
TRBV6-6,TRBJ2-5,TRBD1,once,CASRQGSGISF,TGTGCCAGCAGACAGGGGTCCGGGATTTCATTC
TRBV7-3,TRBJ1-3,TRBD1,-,CASSYNRGGSGNTIYF,TGTGCCAGCAGCTACAACAGGGGAGGCTCTGGAAACACCATATATTTT
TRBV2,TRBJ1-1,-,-,CASSLEHMNTEAFF,TGTGCCAGCAGCTTAGAACACATGAACACTGAAGCTTTCTTT
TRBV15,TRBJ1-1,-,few,CATSRAGNTEAFF,TGTGCCACCAGCAGAGCCGGGAACACTGAAGCTTTCTTT
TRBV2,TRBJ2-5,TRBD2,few,CASSRRGPSGGVETQYF,TGTGCCAGCAGCCGAAGAGGTCCTAGCGGGGGGGTAGAGACCCAGTACTTC
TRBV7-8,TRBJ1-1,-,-,CASSPEHTEAFF,TGTGCCAGCAGCCCAGAACACACTGAAGCTTTCTTT
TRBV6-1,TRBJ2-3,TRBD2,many,CATPSGNPGAAQYF,TGTGCCACCCCCAGCGGGAATCCCGGGGCAGCGCAGTATTTT
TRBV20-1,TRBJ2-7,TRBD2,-,CSAREGGKEQYF,TGCAGTGCTAGAGAGGGAGGGAAAGAGCAGTACTTC
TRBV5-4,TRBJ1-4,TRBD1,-,CASSLDRDRKLFF,TGTGCCAGCAGCTTGGATAGGGACAGGAAGCTGTTTTTC
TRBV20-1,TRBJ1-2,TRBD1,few,CSAWSRQGANYGYTF,TGCAGTGCTTGGAGTCGACAGGGGGCCAACTATGGCTACACCTTC
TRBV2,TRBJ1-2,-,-,CASSYPGAANGYTF,TGTGCCAGCAGTTACCCAGGGGCAGCTAATGGCTACACCTTC
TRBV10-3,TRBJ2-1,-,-,CASRLGALYNEQFF,TGTGCCAGCAGGCTAGGAGCGTTGTACAATGAGCAGTTCTTC
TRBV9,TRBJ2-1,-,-,CASSSENLDSYNEQFF,TGCGCCAGCAGCTCGGAGAACCTTGACTCCTACAATGAGCAGTTCTTC